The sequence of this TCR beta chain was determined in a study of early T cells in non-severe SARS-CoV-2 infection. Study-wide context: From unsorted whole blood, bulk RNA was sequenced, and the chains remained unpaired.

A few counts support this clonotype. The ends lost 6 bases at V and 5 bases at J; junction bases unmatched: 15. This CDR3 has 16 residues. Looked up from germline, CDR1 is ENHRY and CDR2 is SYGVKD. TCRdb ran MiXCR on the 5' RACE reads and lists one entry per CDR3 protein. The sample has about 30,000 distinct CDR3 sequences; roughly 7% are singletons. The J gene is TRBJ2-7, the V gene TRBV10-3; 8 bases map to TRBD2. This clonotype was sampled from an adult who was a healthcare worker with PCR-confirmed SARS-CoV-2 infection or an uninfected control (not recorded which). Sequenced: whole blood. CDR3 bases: TGTGCCATCAGCAAGGAAGGGGGGCTAGCGGGCCACGAGCAGTACTTC. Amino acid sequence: CAISKEGGLAGHEQYF.